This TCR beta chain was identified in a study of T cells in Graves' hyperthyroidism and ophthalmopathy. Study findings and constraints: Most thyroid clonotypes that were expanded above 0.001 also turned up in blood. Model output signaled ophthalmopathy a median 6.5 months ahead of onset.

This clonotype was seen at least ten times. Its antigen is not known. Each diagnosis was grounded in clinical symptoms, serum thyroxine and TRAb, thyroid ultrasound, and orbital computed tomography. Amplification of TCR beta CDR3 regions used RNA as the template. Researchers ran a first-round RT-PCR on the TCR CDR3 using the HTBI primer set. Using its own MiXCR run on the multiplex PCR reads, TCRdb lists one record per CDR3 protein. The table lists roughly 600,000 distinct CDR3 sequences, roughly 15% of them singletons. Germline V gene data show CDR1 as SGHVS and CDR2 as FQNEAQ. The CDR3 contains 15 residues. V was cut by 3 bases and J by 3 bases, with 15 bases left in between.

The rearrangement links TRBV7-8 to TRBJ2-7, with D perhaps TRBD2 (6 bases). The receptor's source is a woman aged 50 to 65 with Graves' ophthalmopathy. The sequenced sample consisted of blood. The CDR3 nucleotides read TGTGCCAGCAGCTTTTGGTCGGGACTGATCTACGAGCAGTACTTC. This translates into CASSFWSGLIYEQYF.